The 30 T cell receptor beta chains reported below all come from one sample, sequenced in a study of blood T cells in healthy people across ages. For the second PCR, which ran for about 6 to 11 cycles, a sample-barcoded 5' primer and a J-beta primer mix were used. TCRdb redid the calling of the 5' RACE reads with MiXCR, one entry per CDR3 protein. The sample lists roughly 800,000 distinct CDR3 sequences; roughly 64% were seen once. Input material: blood. These receptors came from a man aged 25 to 45 in good health.

The chain recombines TRBV5-1 with TRBJ2-1; 7 bases agree with TRBD1. The germline gives CDR1 SGHRS, CDR2 YFSETQ. The CDR3 extends over 16 amino acids. V lost 0 bases, J lost 2 bases, and 5 bases stayed unmatched. Here the CDR3 DNA reads TGCGCCAGCAGCTTGGTAGCTCAGGGGGCCTACAATGAGCAGTTCTTC. This encodes CASSLVAQGAYNEQFF.

The chain has TRBV6-5 and TRBJ1-2, with D hard to call. The germline V gene encodes CDR1 MNHEY and CDR2 SVGAGI. CDR3 length equals 15 residues. Trimming took 6 bases from V and 0 from J, leaving 14 bases between them. Here the CDR3 DNA reads TGTGCCAGCAGCAATACCGACCTCCCTAACTATGGCTACACCTTC. It translates to CASSNTDLPNYGYTF.

The chain carries TRBV7-8 and TRBJ2-4; D is perhaps TRBD1 (5 bases). Germline V gene data show CDR1 as SGHVS and CDR2 as FQNEAQ. This CDR3 region has 15 residues. Trimming removed 4 bases from V and 7 bases from J, with 17 bases in between. The CDR3 DNA is TGTGCCAGCAGCTCACGTCAGGGCACGAGGAACATTCAGTACTTC. This gives the protein CASSSRQGTRNIQYF.

V usage is TRBV7-2 and J usage is TRBJ1-6; D is uncertain. This CDR3 is built from 13 residues. Germline lookup yields CDR1 SGHTA and CDR2 FQGNSA. Trimming removed 5 bases from V and 7 bases from J, with 9 bases in between. The chain's CDR3 is CASSPRENSPLHF. The CDR3 nucleotides read TGTGCCAGCAGCCCCCGGGAGAATTCACCCCTCCACTTT.

The chain's CDR3 is CASGGWAGTDTQYF. As DNA, the CDR3 is TGTGCCAGCGGGGGCTGGGCTGGTACAGATACGCAGTATTTT. The chain uses TRBV28 and TRBJ2-3, with D maybe TRBD1 (6 bases). This CDR3 has 14 amino acids. Germline V CDR1 and CDR2: MDHEN, SYDVKM. V lost 8 bases to trimming and J lost 3 bases, with 15 bases between them.

This chain links TRBV20-1 with TRBJ1-1; D not resolved. The CDR3 contains 13 residues. Germline V gene sequence: CDR1 DFQATT, CDR2 SNEGSKA (reference sequence). Deletions cut 5 bases from V and 5 bases from J, with 15 bases between. CDR3 DNA: TGCAGTGCTGGGGATACCGTTGGGACTGAAGCTTTCTTT. This gives the protein CSAGDTVGTEAFF.

This chain uses TRBV28 with TRBJ2-5; no clear D gene. CDR1 is MDHEN, CDR2 SYDVKM, per germline. CDR3 length: 16 amino acids. The V end lost 1 base, the J end lost 4 bases, and 16 bases lay between the germline ends. DNA for the CDR3: TGTGCCAGCAGTTTATTCCCCGCGCGCTCCCGAGAGACCCAGTACTTC. Its translation is CASSLFPARSRETQYF. The full variable domain, its missing parts supplied by reference TRBV28 and TRBJ2-5, is DVKVTQSSRYLVKRTGEKVFLECVQDMDHENMFWYRQDPGLGLRLIYFSYDVKMKEKGDIPEGYSVSREKKERFSLILESASTNQTSMYLCASSLFPARSRETQYFGPGTRLLVL.

The chain is built from TRBV7-9 and TRBJ2-5; unclear D gene. This CDR3 has 11 residues. Germline V CDR1 and CDR2: SEHNR, FQNEAQ (reference sequence). Trimming cost V 5 bases and J 5 bases, with 6 bases left between them. CDR3 DNA: TGTGCCAGCAGCAGGGTCGAGACCCAGTACTTC. It translates to CASSRVETQYF.

The sample holds one count of this clonotype. This chain connects TRBV11-2 to TRBJ1-2; unclear D gene. The CDR3 length is 13 residues. Germline-derived CDR1 and CDR2 are SGHAT and FQNNGV. Deletions cut 1 base from V and 8 bases from J, with 11 bases between. The CDR3 bases are TGTGCCAGCAGCTTAGGAGGACCTAAAGGCTACACCTTC. Its protein is CASSLGGPKGYTF.

The chain has TRBV10-3 and TRBJ2-5; 7 nucleotides line up with TRBD2. This CDR3 has 13 amino acids. Losses at the gene ends were 8 bases for V and 2 bases for J; bases not matched to a gene: 5. Germline CDR1 reads ENHRY; CDR2 reads SYGVKD. Here the CDR3 reads CAIGAGAQETQYF. CDR3 sequence (DNA): TGTGCCATCGGGGCGGGAGCTCAAGAGACCCAGTACTTC.

The chain employs TRBV10-3 and TRBJ1-5; 7 positions match TRBD1. Germline trimming cut 0 bases from V and 7 bases from J; bases unmatched to any gene: 18. Germline CDR1 ENHRY, CDR2 SYGVKD. This CDR3 is 19 amino acids long. The CDR3 spells CAISESRVGQSLGGQPQHF. The CDR3 DNA reads TGTGCCATCAGTGAGTCGCGGGTGGGACAGTCACTCGGGGGGCAGCCCCAGCATTTT.

V and J are TRBV29-1 and TRBJ2-7; 12 bases are a match to TRBD1. The J segment lost 5 bases and the V segment lost 8 bases, leaving 10 bases of the junction unmatched. The CDR3 consists of 14 residues. Per germline, CDR1 SQVTM and CDR2 ANQGSEA. CDR3 bases: TGCAGCATTCCGGGCGGGACAGGGGGCGACGAGCAGTACTTC. It yields the protein CSIPGGTGGDEQYF.

V usage is TRBV7-9 and J usage is TRBJ2-7; D is possibly TRBD2 (6 bases). Trimming cost V 5 bases and J 0 bases, with 11 bases left between them. This CDR3 has 14 amino acids. CDR1 is SEHNR and CDR2 is FQNEAQ in the germline V gene (reference sequence). The DNA of the CDR3 is TGTGCCAGCAGCCGGGACTCCGTCTCCTACGAGCAGTACTTC. Encoded protein: CASSRDSVSYEQYF.

The V call is TRBV12-3 or TRBV12-4, the J call TRBJ1-5, with D hard to call. The V and J ends lost 3 bases and 0 bases respectively, with 6 bases between them. The CDR3 covers 14 residues. The CDR3 sequence: CASSFAASNQPQHF. In DNA form, the CDR3 reads TGTGCCAGCAGTTTTGCAGCTAGCAATCAGCCCCAGCATTTT.

This chain joins TRBV6-1 and TRBJ2-7; D not resolved. Trimming took off 8 bases at V and 2 bases at J, with 13 bases between the two ends. The CDR3 length is 13 residues. Germline lookup yields CDR1 MNHNS and CDR2 SASEGT. The CDR3 bases are TGTGCCAGCGAGCCAGTTACCGCCTACGAGCAGTACTTC. It specifies CASEPVTAYEQYF.

Only a few counts were recorded for this clonotype. The chain is built from TRBV6-6 and TRBJ1-5; D uncertain. The V gene's germline CDR1 is MNHNY and CDR2 SVGAGI (reference sequence). The ends were cut back, 2 bases at V and 6 bases at J, with 11 bases in the middle. The CDR3 consists of 14 residues. The CDR3 loop is CASSYDSLSQPQHF. The CDR3 region has the DNA TGTGCCAGCAGTTACGATAGTCTAAGTCAGCCCCAGCATTTT.

This clonotype was observed a handful of times. The rearrangement links TRBV11-2 to TRBJ2-1; 7 bases agree with TRBD1. Trimming cost V 5 bases and J 8 bases; bases outside gene matches: 9. The CDR3 spans 14 residues. Germline CDR1 reads SGHAT; CDR2 reads FQNNGV. The CDR3 bases are TGTGCCAGCAGCGCAGTCCAGGGGGTGGATGAGCAGTTCTTC. This gives the protein CASSAVQGVDEQFF.

The V and J genes are TRBV5-1 and TRBJ2-1, with TRBD2 as a possible D gene (5 bases). CDR3 size: 16 residues. Trimming left V 0 bases short and J 0 bases short, with 10 bases between. CDR1 is SGHRS, CDR2 YFSETQ, per germline. Here the CDR3 reads CASSLDRLSSYNEQFF. The CDR3, as DNA: TGCGCCAGCAGCTTGGACAGACTAAGCTCCTACAATGAGCAGTTCTTC.

The CDR3 spells CASRSGRDQETQYF. The DNA of the CDR3 is TGTGCCAGCAGGAGCGGGAGGGACCAAGAGACCCAGTACTTC. This sequence joins TRBV6-2 or TRBV6-3 and TRBJ2-5, with 10 bases that match TRBD2. The ends lost 6 bases at V and 0 bases at J; junction bases unmatched: 1. Germline CDR1 is MNHEY and CDR2 is SVGEGT. There are 14 residues in the CDR3.

V gene TRBV7-3 combines with J gene TRBJ2-1; D possibly corresponds to TRBD1 (6 bases). V lost 6 bases, J lost 7 bases, and 13 bases lay in between. Germline values: CDR1 SGHTA, CDR2 FQGTGA. The CDR3 is 13 residues long. This CDR3 is CASSGTPWNEQFF. CDR3 nucleotides: TGTGCCAGCAGTGGGACACCTTGGAATGAGCAGTTCTTC.

The table lists this clonotype with a count of one. As DNA, the CDR3 is TGTGCCAGCGCCACTTCCTACGAGCAGTACTTC. As protein: CASATSYEQYF. The genes are TRBV28 and TRBJ2-7; D is uncertain. The CDR3 is 11 residues long. The V end lost 8 bases, the J end lost 1 base, and 6 bases lay between the germline ends. CDR1 MDHEN and CDR2 SYDVKM come from the germline V gene.

The V gene is TRBV28, the J gene TRBJ2-7; D unclear. The CDR3 totals 14 residues. The V and J ends lost 6 bases and 5 bases respectively, with 17 bases between them. Germline V gene sequence: CDR1 MDHEN, CDR2 SYDVKM. The CDR3 sequence is CASSLGPGYHEQYF. DNA of the CDR3: TGTGCCAGCAGCTTAGGCCCCGGGTACCACGAGCAGTACTTC.

The V call is TRBV4-2, the J call TRBJ2-6; 9 bases fit TRBD1. CDR3 length equals 16 residues. V was pared by 3 bases and J by 3 bases, with 3 bases of the junction left unmatched. Germline CDR1 is LGHNA and CDR2 is YNFKEQ. This CDR3 reads CASSQTGGGGANVLTF. The CDR3 nucleotides read TGTGCCAGCAGCCAGACAGGGGGAGGTGGGGCCAACGTCCTGACTTTC.

This chain connects TRBV27 to TRBJ1-6, with D possibly TRBD1 on 5 matching bases. Trimming removed 7 bases from V and 7 bases from J, with 17 bases in between. The CDR3 contains 15 residues. Germline loops: CDR1 MNHEY, CDR2 SMNVEV (reference sequence). CDR3 sequence: CASTLFPGPNSPLHF. The CDR3 DNA follows: TGTGCCAGCACCCTATTTCCGGGACCCAATTCACCCCTCCACTTT.

This clonotype was recorded once. CDR3 region: CASSGTGRSQPQHF. The CDR3 DNA reads TGTGCCAGCAGTGGGACAGGGCGAAGTCAGCCCCAGCATTTT. The rearrangement uses TRBV12-3 or TRBV12-4 and TRBJ1-5; 9 bases are shared with TRBD1. This CDR3 spans 14 amino acids. With 5 bases clipped from V and 6 bases from J, the junction kept 5 bases outside the gene matches.

The CDR3 here is CATASSSGSGGGRDTQYF. CDR3 coding DNA: TGTGCCACCGCTTCGTCTAGCGGGTCCGGCGGGGGAAGAGATACGCAGTATTTT. The V call is TRBV24-1, the J call TRBJ2-3, with 8 bases matching TRBD2. CDR3 length: 18 residues. CDR1 is KGHDR, CDR2 SFDVKD, per germline. The J segment lost 5 bases and the V segment lost 9 bases, leaving 21 bases of the junction unmatched.

This rearrangement joins TRBV6-5 to TRBJ1-1; TRBD1 aligns across 7 bases. Per germline, CDR1 MNHEY and CDR2 SVGAGI. The ends lost 6 bases at V and 4 bases at J; junction bases unmatched: 5. The CDR3 is made up of 13 amino acids. Here the CDR3 reads CASREQGGTEAFF. Written as DNA, the CDR3 is TGTGCCAGCAGAGAGCAGGGGGGCACTGAAGCTTTCTTT.

The J gene is TRBJ1-2, the V gene TRBV11-3; 7 positions agree with TRBD1. From germline, CDR1 is SGHNT and CDR2 YENEEA. The trim removed 5 bases at V and 3 bases at J, leaving 18 bases unmatched. The CDR3 is made up of 18 amino acids. The DNA for the CDR3 is TGTGCCAGCAGCGACCGATCACCTCCGGGACAGAGATACTATGGCTACACCTTC. The encoded protein is CASSDRSPPGQRYYGYTF.

This chain uses TRBV20-1 with TRBJ2-1; tentatively, D is TRBD2 (5 bases). The CDR3 extends over 12 amino acids. CDR1 is DFQATT, CDR2 SNEGSKA, per germline (reference sequence). V was cut by 0 bases and J by 12 bases, with 12 bases left in between. The CDR3 spells CSARDHLEGQFF. CDR3 DNA: TGCAGTGCTAGAGATCACCTTGAGGGGCAGTTCTTC.

The chain joins TRBV7-2 to TRBJ1-1; no firm D call. V shed 1 base and J shed 3 bases, with 9 bases lying between them. Germline loops: CDR1 SGHTA, CDR2 FQGNSA. The CDR3 contains 14 residues. CDR3 bases: TGTGCCAGCAGCTTAGTTCGGGATCACACTGAAGCTTTCTTT. Protein: CASSLVRDHTEAFF.